These T cell receptor beta chains were read from a single sample in a study of neurological immune-mediated disorders. TCRdb passed the 5' RACE reads through MiXCR, listing each CDR3 protein once. The sample lists about 66,000 distinct CDR3 sequences; around 9.7% were seen once. The sequencing input was PBMCs. These receptors all stem from a young man in good health. The CDR3 runs from the conserved cysteine through the conserved F or W. D genes are given only for firm matches. Rows may omit the clone size; those that give it use once, few, many or a size class.

cdr3_aa: CASSIRVGDQPQHF
cdr3_nt: TGCGCCAGCAGTATTCGGGTTGGGGATCAGCCCCAGCATTTT
j_call: TRBJ1-5
d_call: -
v_call: TRBV10-2
clone_size: many

cdr3_aa: CASSQRQGYEQYF
cdr3_nt: TGTGCCAGCAGCCAGAGACAGGGCTACGAGCAGTACTTC
j_call: TRBJ2-7
d_call: TRBD1
v_call: TRBV3-1
clone_size: many

cdr3_aa: CSARDSGRDGQQLYNEQFF
cdr3_nt: TGCAGTGCTAGAGATAGTGGAAGGGACGGGCAGCAGCTCTACAATGAGCAGTTCTTC
j_call: TRBJ2-1
d_call: -
v_call: TRBV20-1
clone_size: many

cdr3_aa: CASSSSLDRGQYF
cdr3_nt: TGTGCCAGCAGCTCTTCCCTAGACAGGGGCCAGTACTTC
j_call: TRBJ2-7
d_call: TRBD1
v_call: TRBV7-6
clone_size: many

cdr3_aa: CASSGWTANEQFF
cdr3_nt: TGTGCCAGCAGCGGTTGGACGGCGAATGAGCAGTTCTTC
j_call: TRBJ2-1
d_call: -
v_call: TRBV11-3
clone_size: many

cdr3_aa: CASSPGPSYEQYF
cdr3_nt: TGTGCCAGCAGTCCAGGACCCTCCTACGAGCAGTACTTC
j_call: TRBJ2-7
d_call: -
v_call: TRBV28
clone_size: many

cdr3_aa: CASSQQGGETKYF
cdr3_nt: TGTGCCAGTAGCCAACAGGGGGGGGAGACCAAGTACTTC
j_call: TRBJ2-5
d_call: -
v_call: TRBV4-2
clone_size: -

cdr3_aa: CASSLAPQRMETQYF
cdr3_nt: TGCGCCAGCAGCTTGGCCCCCCAGCGTATGGAGACCCAGTACTTC
j_call: TRBJ2-5
d_call: -
v_call: TRBV5-1
clone_size: medium-sized

cdr3_aa: CASSVEAGGHNEQFF
cdr3_nt: TGTGCCAGCAGCGTAGAAGCGGGAGGCCACAATGAGCAGTTCTTC
j_call: TRBJ2-1
d_call: TRBD2
v_call: TRBV9
clone_size: many

cdr3_aa: CASSLVPQGAYGELFF
cdr3_nt: TGCGCCAGCAGCTTGGTTCCCCAGGGGGCCTACGGGGAGCTGTTTTTT
j_call: TRBJ2-2
d_call: TRBD1
v_call: TRBV5-1
clone_size: many

cdr3_aa: CASSETLVGGYGYTF
cdr3_nt: TGTGCCAGCAGTGAAACATTGGTGGGAGGCTATGGCTACACCTTC
j_call: TRBJ1-2
d_call: -
v_call: TRBV2
clone_size: many

cdr3_aa: CASSLGGPGEQYF
cdr3_nt: TGTGCCAGCAGTTTGGGGGGGCCCGGAGAGCAGTACTTC
j_call: TRBJ2-7
d_call: -
v_call: TRBV12-3/TRBV12-4
clone_size: many